The rows below give T cell receptor beta chains drawn from one sample of a study of graft-versus-host responses after intestinal transplantation. No antigen has been assigned to these receptors. This table comes from immunoSEQ multiplex PCR, and its TCRdb copy is limited to in-frame clones, with some not included. The table includes around 100,000 clones, just over 90% detected once. Sequencing was performed on unstimulated CD4+ T cells sorted from spleen or lymph node cells, taken before transplant. These receptors all come from a human donor who was the organ donor for an intestinal transplant. Each CDR3 is given with its conserved first and last residue. D genes are given only for firm matches. Size values are once, few and many counts, or a class for expanded clones, and some rows have none.

j_call | d_call | v_call | clone_size | cdr3_nt | cdr3_aa
TRBJ2-2 | TRBD2 | TRBV7-2 | . | TGTGCCAGCTGGTTCAGGGCGGGAGTGAACACCGGGGAGCTGTTTTTT | CASWFRAGVNTGELFF
TRBJ2-5 | TRBD2 | TRBV5-5 | few | TGTGCCAGCACGCACGGACTAGCCCAAGAGACCCAGTACTTC | CASTHGLAQETQYF
TRBJ1-1 | . | TRBV7-2 | once | TGTGCCAGCAGCCTTGAGGGAGTCCGATACCTTAACACTGAAGCTTTCTTT | CASSLEGVRYLNTEAFF
TRBJ2-2 | . | TRBV14 | . | TGTGCCAGCAGCCCTCATCGGGCGGGATACACCGGGGAGCTGTTTTTT | CASSPHRAGYTGELFF
TRBJ2-7 | TRBD2 | TRBV6-5 | . | TGTGCCAGCAGCCCCGCGGGAGGCCGATCCTACGAGCAGTACTTC | CASSPAGGRSYEQYF
TRBJ2-1 | . | TRBV5-5 | few | TGTGCCAGCAGCTTGGTGCGGGTTCCAAACAATGAGCAGTTCTTC | CASSLVRVPNNEQFF
TRBJ1-2 | TRBD1 | TRBV19 | once | TGTGCCAGTAGTTCGCCAGGGGGAGGGAACTATGGCTACACCTTC | CASSSPGGGNYGYTF
TRBJ2-1 | TRBD2 | TRBV7-7 | . | TGTGCTAGCAGCCGAGGACTAGAACGCCACAATGAGCAGTTCTTC | CASSRGLERHNEQFF
TRBJ2-5 | TRBD2 | TRBV19 | once | TGTGCCAGTAGTATCGGGGGAGGGCCCTTTGGAGAGACCCAGTACTTC | CASSIGGGPFGETQYF
TRBJ1-3 | TRBD1 | TRBV6-6 | . | TGTGCCAGCAGTTACTCGACAGGGGTAGTTGGAAACACCATATATTTT | CASSYSTGVVGNTIYF
TRBJ2-7 | TRBD2 | TRBV7-2 | . | TGTGCCAGCAGCTTAGAACTAGCGGGAACCTACGAGCAGTACTTC | CASSLELAGTYEQYF
TRBJ1-2 | TRBD1 | TRBV15 | . | TGTGCCACCAGCAGGGGACAGGGTACGAATGGCTACACCTTC | CATSRGQGTNGYTF
TRBJ1-4 | TRBD1 | TRBV7-9 | . | TGTGCCAGCCGGGACAGAGTTAATGAAAAACTGTTTTTT | CASRDRVNEKLFF
TRBJ1-4 | . | TRBV4-3 | . | TGCGCCAGCAGCCAAGGGCGGGGGGTCTCTAATGAAAAACTGTTTTTT | CASSQGRGVSNEKLFF
TRBJ2-3 | . | TRBV29-1 | once | TGCAGCGGAGGGATGGGGGGCACAGATACGCAGTATTTT | CSGGMGGTDTQYF
TRBJ2-3 | TRBD2 | TRBV9 | . | TGTGCCAGCAGCGTAGGGGGAGGGTCTAGCACAGATACGCAGTATTTT | CASSVGGGSSTDTQYF
TRBJ1-3 | . | TRBV28 | . | TGTGCCAGCAGGCCGGGGAACTCTGGAAACACCATATATTTT | CASRPGNSGNTIYF
TRBJ2-7 | TRBD1 | TRBV5-4 | once | TGTGCCAGCAGCCGAGAGGGAGCAGGGGGCTACGAGCAGTACTTC | CASSREGAGGYEQYF
TRBJ1-1 | TRBD1 | TRBV11-1 | . | TGTGCCAGCAGCCCGGACAGGGCTGAAGCTTTCTTT | CASSPDRAEAFF
TRBJ1-4 | . | TRBV6-1 | . | TGTGCCAGCAGTGAGGAATCCAGGCTTAATGAAAAACTGTTTTTT | CASSEESRLNEKLFF
TRBJ1-1 | . | TRBV18 | . | TGTGCCAGCTCACCTAATCACAGGGACACTGAAGCTTTCTTT | CASSPNHRDTEAFF
TRBJ2-3 | TRBD2 | TRBV19 | . | TGTGCCAGTAGTATACTAGCGGCTGCAGATACGCAGTATTTT | CASSILAAADTQYF
TRBJ1-3 | . | TRBV10-3 | . | TGTGCCATCAGTGCAGGGAGTTCTGGAAACACCATATATTTT | CAISAGSSGNTIYF
TRBJ1-4 | TRBD1 | TRBV19 | once | TGTGCCAGTAGAGCACAGGGGCTTCAGAATGAAAAACTGTTTTTT | CASRAQGLQNEKLFF
TRBJ2-5 | TRBD1 | TRBV28 | . | TGTGCCAGCAGTTGGAACAGGGGGCGAGAGACCCAGTACTTC | CASSWNRGRETQYF
TRBJ1-4 | TRBD1 | TRBV18 | . | TGTGCCAGCTCACCGGGACAGGGCAATGAAAAACTGTTTTTT | CASSPGQGNEKLFF
TRBJ1-5 | TRBD1 | TRBV28 | . | TGTGCCAGCAGTTTGCGAGGGGGCCCTCGCAATCAGCCCCAGCATTTT | CASSLRGGPRNQPQHF
TRBJ2-5 | TRBD1 | TRBV14 | . | TGTGCCAGCAGTCTGGACAGGGATCAAGAGACCCAGTACTTC | CASSLDRDQETQYF
TRBJ1-4 | . | TRBV2 | . | TGTGCCAGCAGGTTAAACCCTACATGGGACTCTGAAAAACTGTTTTTT | CASRLNPTWDSEKLFF
TRBJ2-3 | TRBD2 | TRBV5-1 | . | TGCGCCAGCAGCTTAAGGGGGACTAGCGGGAGGTCTAGCACAGATACGCAGTATTTT | CASSLRGTSGRSSTDTQYF
TRBJ1-5 | TRBD1 | TRBV19 | . | TGTGCCAGTAGCCCATCGACAGGGGTCGGTCAGCCCCAGCATTTT | CASSPSTGVGQPQHF
TRBJ2-3 | . | TRBV6-1 | few | TGTGCCAGCAGTGAAGCCCAGGGGATTCCAGATACGCAGTATTTT | CASSEAQGIPDTQYF
TRBJ2-5 | TRBD2 | TRBV4-2 | . | TGTGCCAGCAGCCAAGCCTCCGGGGGGGGCCAAGAGACCCAGTACTTC | CASSQASGGGQETQYF
TRBJ1-5 | TRBD1 | TRBV5-4 | . | TGTGCCAGCAGCTGGGACAGGGGGGATCAGCCCCAGCATTTT | CASSWDRGDQPQHF
TRBJ2-1 | TRBD1 | TRBV30 | . | TGTGCCTGGAAGCCGTGGGACAGGAGCTCCTACAATGAGCAGTTCTTC | CAWKPWDRSSYNEQFF
TRBJ2-4 | TRBD2 | TRBV11-2 | . | TGTGCCAGCAGCTTAGGAGGACTAGCGCTGTACAAAAACATTCAGTACTTC | CASSLGGLALYKNIQYF
TRBJ2-2 | . | TRBV2 | once | TGTGCCAGCAGTCCCCCCGGTGGACAGCACACCGGGGAGCTGTTTTTT | CASSPPGGQHTGELFF
TRBJ2-3 | TRBD2 | TRBV9 | . | TGTGCCAGCAGCGGGGGACTAGCGGGATTGACAGATACGCAGTATTTT | CASSGGLAGLTDTQYF
TRBJ2-2 | TRBD2 | TRBV19 | . | TGTGCCAGTAGTACGACTAGCGACACCGGGGAGCTGTTTTTT | CASSTTSDTGELFF
TRBJ2-3 | . | TRBV5-6 | . | TGTGCCAGCAGCTTCCGGGCGTGGGATACGCAGTATTTT | CASSFRAWDTQYF
TRBJ2-7 | . | TRBV7-2 | . | TGTGCCAGCAGCCCGAGGACAGTCTCCTACGAGCAGTACTTC | CASSPRTVSYEQYF
TRBJ1-2 | . | TRBV19 | . | TGTGCCAGTAGTATAGGGACCCCAGGGGTCGGCTACACCTTC | CASSIGTPGVGYTF
TRBJ2-3 | . | TRBV7-2 | . | TGTGCCAGCAGCTTAGAGGCAGACCCTAGCACAGATACGCAGTATTTT | CASSLEADPSTDTQYF
TRBJ1-4 | . | TRBV6-6 | . | TGTGCCAGCAGCCTAAAAAAACAGCTACAAAATGAAAAACTGTTTTTT | CASSLKKQLQNEKLFF
TRBJ2-5 | . | TRBV29-1 | . | TGCAGCGTTTCCCAGATCCGGGAGACCCAGTACTTC | CSVSQIRETQYF
TRBJ1-2 | . | TRBV30 | few | TGTGCCTGGAGCCGGGCATATGGCTACACCTTC | CAWSRAYGYTF
TRBJ2-1 | TRBD2 | TRBV7-2 | . | TGTGCCAGCACCGGACTAGCGGGAGTGAATGAGCAGTTCTTC | CASTGLAGVNEQFF
TRBJ1-5 | . | TRBV6-5 | . | TGTGCCAGCAGTACTACAGGTAGTAATCAGCCCCAGCATTTT | CASSTTGSNQPQHF
TRBJ2-7 | . | TRBV10-3 | . | TGTGCCATCAGTGGGAGGGACAACTCCTACGAGCAGTACTTC | CAISGRDNSYEQYF
TRBJ1-5 | . | TRBV6-6 | . | TGTGCCAGCAGTTACGATCCGGTTAATAGCAATCAGCCCCAGCATTTT | CASSYDPVNSNQPQHF
TRBJ2-3 | . | TRBV2 | . | TGTGCCAGCAGTGATACTCATACGCAGTATTTT | CASSDTHTQYF